The 12 T cell receptor beta chains presented below share a single source sample, sequenced in a study of T cells after yellow fever vaccination. One entry per CDR3 protein results from TCRdb running MiXCR on the 5' RACE reads. The data show roughly 520,000 distinct CDR3 sequences, about a fifth seen once. Here the sequenced sample was PBMCs, taken approximately 22 days after the first yellow fever vaccination. Receptors originate from a man between 18 and 29 years old who received the YFV17D yellow fever vaccine.

This clonotype was found many times. CDR3 region: CASRPRYREVDEQYF. In DNA form, the CDR3 reads TGCGCCAGCAGACCCCGCTACAGGGAGGTCGACGAGCAGTACTTC. The chain couples TRBV5-1 to TRBJ2-7, with D tentatively TRBD1 or TRBD2 (6 bases each). There are 15 residues in the CDR3. From germline, CDR1 is SGHRS and CDR2 YFSETQ. Trimming removed 5 bases at V and 5 bases at J, with 20 bases between.

This chain connects TRBV5-6 to TRBJ2-1; weak D call: TRBD2 (5 bases). Germline V gene data show CDR1 as SGHDT and CDR2 as YYEEEE. V dropped 4 bases and J dropped 0 bases, with 17 bases sitting between them. The CDR3 consists of 17 residues. CDR3 DNA sequence: TGTGCCAGCAGCGCCCGGGTCGGGGAGAGCTCCTACAATGAGCAGTTCTTC. Translated, it gives CASSARVGESSYNEQFF. The full variable domain, rest sourced from reference TRBV5-6 and TRBJ2-1, is DAGVTQSPTHLIKTRGQQVTLRCSPKSGHDTVSWYQQALGQGPQFIFQYYEEEERQRGNFPDRFSGHQFPNYSSELNVNALLLGDSALYLCASSARVGESSYNEQFFGPGTRLTVL.

V is TRBV20-1 and J is TRBJ1-4; D call uncertain. CDR3 length: 12 amino acids. CDR1 DFQATT and CDR2 SNEGSKA come from the germline V gene (reference sequence). V was trimmed by 1 base and J by 8 bases, leaving 8 bases between them. CDR3: CSARARGEKLFF. CDR3 DNA: TGCAGTGCTAGAGCTCGGGGAGAAAAACTGTTTTTT.

The chain employs TRBV4-2 and TRBJ2-3; 10 positions agree with TRBD2. The CDR3 is 20 residues long. Germline CDR1 is LGHNA and CDR2 is YNFKEQ. The V segment lost 0 bases and the J segment 3 bases; nucleotides outside the gene matches: 15. In nucleotides, the CDR3 is TGTGCCAGCAGCCAAGACCTCCCCGGACTAGCGGTGATGATGACAGATACGCAGTATTTT. Its translation: CASSQDLPGLAVMMTDTQYF.

This clonotype was observed at least ten times. The chain links TRBV4-2 to TRBJ1-2, with D perhaps TRBD1 (6 bases). V was trimmed by 4 bases and J by 4 bases, leaving 10 bases between them. The germline V gene encodes CDR1 LGHNA and CDR2 YNFKEQ. The CDR3 is 13 amino acids. In nucleotides, the CDR3 is TGTGCCAGCAGCCGGACAGACGGCTATGGCTACACCTTC. It specifies CASSRTDGYGYTF.

This chain joins TRBV18 and TRBJ1-5, with 9 nucleotides matching TRBD1. The CDR3 consists of 14 residues. The V gene's germline CDR1 is KGHSH and CDR2 LQKENI. The ends lost 6 bases at V and 4 bases at J; junction bases unmatched: 4. Here the CDR3 DNA reads TGTGCCAGCTCCCGACAGGGGGAGAATCAGCCCCAGCATTTT. Translating it yields CASSRQGENQPQHF.

This chain joins TRBV9 and TRBJ2-1; 8 bases map to TRBD2. J gave up 10 bases and V 0 bases, and 6 bases lay outside the gene matches. The CDR3 extends over 14 amino acids. The germline CDR1 and CDR2 sequences are SGDLS and YYNGEE. The DNA for the CDR3 is TGTGCCAGCAGCGTAGTGGTTAGCGGGACAGAGCAGTTCTTC. Translation gives CASSVVVSGTEQFF.

This clonotype appeared a few times. The rearrangement uses TRBV11-2 and TRBJ1-5, with D perhaps TRBD1 (5 bases). The CDR3 spans 16 residues. The ends were cut back, 4 bases at V and 4 bases at J, with 17 bases in the middle. CDR1 is SGHAT, CDR2 FQNNGV, per germline. The CDR3 here is CASSSSSGTANQPQHF. The DNA for the CDR3 is TGTGCCAGCAGCTCCTCTTCCGGGACGGCGAATCAGCCCCAGCATTTT.

The CDR3: CASSQICRDRYEQYV. The DNA of the CDR3 is TGCGCCAGCAGTCAAATCTGCCGGGACAGATACGAGCAGTACGTC. The V call is TRBV23-1, the J call TRBJ2-7, with 7 bases fitting TRBD1. TRBV23-1 is an ORF for which the function is uncertain. Losses at the gene ends were 2 bases for V and 4 bases for J; bases not matched to a gene: 8. This CDR3 is built from 15 residues.

This clonotype was observed at least ten times. The chain couples TRBV12-3 or TRBV12-4 to TRBJ1-1; unclear D gene. Trimming took 5 bases from V and 1 from J, leaving 2 bases between them. The CDR3 covers 11 residues. In nucleotides, the CDR3 is TGTGCCAGCAGTAGGAACACTGAAGCTTTCTTT. This codes for CASSRNTEAFF.

This clonotype was seen more than once but under ten times. This chain joins TRBV12-3 or TRBV12-4 and TRBJ2-7, with D unresolved. This CDR3 is 13 amino acids long. The ends were cut back, 4 bases at V and 3 bases at J, with 10 bases in the middle. The CDR3 region is CASSSYLHYEQYF. As DNA, the CDR3 is TGTGCCAGCAGTTCCTACCTCCACTACGAGCAGTACTTC.

This clonotype was counted at least ten times. The CDR3 here is CASSLAVGTDTQYF. The CDR3 nucleotides are TGTGCCAGCAGCTTAGCGGTGGGGACAGATACGCAGTATTTT. V usage is TRBV7-6 and J usage is TRBJ2-3, with D unresolved. CDR3 length: 14 amino acids. Trimming removed 0 bases from V and 3 bases from J, with 7 bases in between. Germline CDR1 is SGHVS and CDR2 is FNYEAQ.